The rows below give T cell receptor beta chains drawn from one sample of a study of blood T cell repertoires in COVID-19. Profiled with immunoSEQ multiplex PCR; TCRdb holds only in-frame clones, not every one. The sample records 300,000 or so clones, more than 70% being singletons. Source material: peripheral blood. These receptors were obtained from a woman between 50 and 59 years old who had recovered from COVID-19. Each CDR3 is given with its conserved first and last residue. D genes are given only for firm matches. Clone size is shown for a subset of rows, as once, few, many or a class of expanded clone.

j_call clone_size d_call v_call cdr3_aa cdr3_nt
TRBJ2-2 - TRBD1 TRBV24-1 CATSDLYWDRDSNTGELFF TGTGCCACCAGTGATTTATACTGGGACAGGGACTCGAACACCGGGGAGCTGTTTTTT
TRBJ2-7 few TRBD1 TRBV30 CAWSTGGYEQYF TGTGCCTGGAGTACAGGGGGCTACGAGCAGTACTTC
TRBJ2-1 - TRBD2 TRBV3-1/TRBV3-2 CASSQDGTRGWNEQFF TGTGCCAGCAGCCAAGATGGGACTAGGGGTTGGAATGAGCAGTTCTTC
TRBJ2-7 - - TRBV29-1 CSDGTGNGLFYEQYF TGCAGCGACGGAACAGGGAATGGTCTCTTCTACGAGCAGTACTTC
TRBJ2-7 few - TRBV27 CASSLLAGNEQYF TGTGCCAGCAGTTTATTGGCAGGGAACGAGCAGTACTTC
TRBJ1-6 - - TRBV3-1/TRBV3-2 CASSTFGGGSNSPLHF TGTGCCAGCAGCACATTCGGGGGGGGGTCTAATTCACCCCTCCACTTT
TRBJ1-1 - TRBD1 TRBV7-3 CASSLDRGDRAFF TGTGCCAGCAGCTTGGACAGGGGCGACAGAGCTTTCTTT
TRBJ2-1 once - TRBV7-2 CASSPKEGLHEQFF TGTGCCAGCAGCCCCAAGGAGGGCCTTCATGAGCAGTTCTTC
TRBJ2-7 - TRBD1 TRBV4-1 CASSQAHFGDRVHEQYF TGCGCCAGCAGCCAAGCCCATTTTGGGGACAGGGTCCACGAGCAGTACTTC
TRBJ2-6 - - TRBV5-4 CASALSGANVLTF TGTGCGTCTGCTCTATCTGGGGCCAACGTCCTGACTTTC
TRBJ1-4 - - TRBV7-9 CASSTPTRLFF TGTGCCAGCAGCACCCCCACGAGACTGTTTTTT
TRBJ2-1 - TRBD1 TRBV7-2 CASSFSGGTSYEQFF TGTGCCAGCAGCTTTTCAGGGGGTACGTCATATGAGCAGTTCTTC
TRBJ2-2 once - TRBV18 CASSPLTALQPNTGELFF TGTGCCAGCTCACCCTTGACAGCACTACAACCGAACACCGGGGAGCTGTTTTTT
TRBJ1-2 - TRBD1 TRBV5-6 CASSFGLDRGYGYTF TGTGCCAGCAGCTTTGGTTTGGACAGGGGATATGGCTACACCTTC
TRBJ2-3 once TRBD2 TRBV6-4 CASSVGTSGGATDTQYF TGTGCCAGCAGTGTGGGGACTAGCGGGGGGGCGACAGATACGCAGTATTTT
TRBJ1-1 - - TRBV12-2 CASRLKTGFDTEAFF TGTGCAAGTCGCTTAAAGACAGGGTTTGACACTGAAGCTTTCTTT
TRBJ1-3 - - TRBV9 CASSVGLGLGNTIYF TGTGCCAGCAGCGTTGGGCTAGGACTTGGAAACACCATATATTTT
TRBJ2-1 - TRBD2 TRBV5-1 CASSLSGSNGNEQFF TGCGCCAGCAGCTTGAGCGGGAGTAATGGGAATGAGCAGTTCTTC
TRBJ2-4 - TRBD1 TRBV12-3/TRBV12-4 CASSRGDRNIQYF TGTGCCAGCAGTCGAGGGGACAGAAACATTCAGTACTTC
TRBJ2-7 - - TRBV7-2 CASSLSQNSYEQYF TGTGCCAGCAGCTTATCACAGAACTCCTACGAGCAGTACTTC
TRBJ2-5 - - TRBV7-9 CASSLELFKETQYF TGTGCCAGCAGCTTAGAATTGTTTAAAGAGACCCAGTACTTC
TRBJ1-1 - TRBD1 TRBV6-5 CASRPGTGAEAFF TGTGCCAGCAGACCCGGGACAGGGGCTGAAGCTTTCTTT
TRBJ2-3 - TRBD2 TRBV7-9 CASSIGTTSLHF TGTGCCAGCAGCATAGGGACTACTTCACTCCATTTT
TRBJ2-1 - TRBD2 TRBV4-1 CASSRSGGRGNEQFF TGCGCCAGCAGCCGTTCGGGCGGGAGGGGCAATGAGCAGTTCTTC
TRBJ2-3 - - TRBV2 CATQRSKGGGAQYF TGTGCCACCCAGCGGTCCAAGGGCGGAGGGGCGCAGTATTTT
TRBJ2-3 - - TRBV27 CASSSPQGGAGLTDTQYF TGTGCCAGCAGTTCTCCCCAGGGGGGTGCGGGACTCACAGATACGCAGTATTTT
TRBJ2-1 once - TRBV6-5 CASSYSTVAYNEQFF TGTGCCAGCAGTTACTCAACAGTTGCCTACAATGAGCAGTTCTTC
TRBJ2-7 - TRBD1 TRBV25-1 CASSYRDSWYF TGTGCCAGCAGTTACCGGGACAGTTGGTACTTC
TRBJ2-5 - TRBD2 TRBV5-4 CASSPGLAGGETQYF TGTGCCAGCAGCCCTGGACTAGCGGGAGGAGAGACCCAGTACTTC
TRBJ2-1 once - TRBV28 CASSLSVGYRAGNEQFF TGTGCCAGCAGTTTATCGGTGGGGTATCGGGCGGGCAATGAGCAGTTCTTC
TRBJ1-2 - TRBD1 TRBV9 CASSPRDREGTGGYTF TGTGCCAGCAGCCCGAGGGACAGGGAGGGCACGGGGGGCTACACCTTC
TRBJ2-3 - - TRBV18 CASSPGTGVRTDTQYF TGTGCCAGCTCACCGGGGACGGGAGTTCGCACAGATACGCAGTATTTT
TRBJ1-6 - - TRBV3-1/TRBV3-2 CASSPRGNSPLHF TGTGCCAGCAGCCCCCGGGGGAATTCACCCCTCCACTTT
TRBJ1-3 - - TRBV19 CASKQGNGNTIYF TGTGCCAGTAAGCAGGGGAATGGAAACACCATATATTTT
TRBJ2-5 once TRBD2 TRBV14 CASRKRGQETQYF TGTGCCAGCAGGAAGCGGGGACAAGAGACCCAGTACTTC
TRBJ2-5 once - TRBV28 CASSSGFQRRIQETQYF TGTGCCAGCAGCTCGGGGTTCCAACGGAGGATCCAAGAGACCCAGTACTTC
TRBJ2-7 - TRBD1 TRBV6-5 CASSSDRGSYEQYF TGTGCCAGCAGTTCCGACAGGGGTTCCTACGAGCAGTACTTC
TRBJ2-2 - - TRBV5-1 CASSFRTAGGELFF TGCGCCAGCAGCTTTAGGACGGCGGGCGGGGAGCTGTTTTTT
TRBJ2-2 - - TRBV19 CASRMTGSMETGELFF TGTGCCAGTAGGATGACAGGATCAATGGAAACCGGGGAGCTGTTTTTT
TRBJ2-7 - - TRBV18 CASSGDYEQYF TGTGCCAGCTCCGGTGACTACGAGCAGTACTTC
TRBJ1-4 - - TRBV19 CASSHDRTNEKLFF TGTGCCAGTAGTCATGACAGGACTAATGAAAAACTGTTTTTT
TRBJ2-7 - TRBD2 TRBV28 CASSSTPGGSRYEQYF TGTGCCAGCAGCTCTACCCCCGGCGGGAGTCGGTACGAGCAGTACTTC
TRBJ1-5 few - TRBV28 CASNQGSQPQHF TGTGCCAGCAATCAGGGGAGTCAGCCCCAGCATTTT
TRBJ1-1 few - TRBV19 CASSTQGHSEAFF TGTGCCAGTAGTACCCAGGGACATTCTGAAGCTTTCTTT
TRBJ1-1 - TRBD1 TRBV7-2 CASSLRDREFWTEAFF TGTGCCAGCAGCCTCCGGGACAGGGAATTTTGGACTGAAGCTTTCTTT
TRBJ2-1 - TRBD1 TRBV28 CASSTQQGAVAYNEQFF TGTGCCAGCAGTACCCAACAGGGGGCCGTGGCCTACAATGAGCAGTTCTTC
TRBJ1-2 - - TRBV19 CASRTAYGYTF TGTGCCAGTAGGACTGCCTATGGCTACACCTTC
TRBJ1-5 - - TRBV28 CASSRRTGNQPQHF TGTGCCAGCAGTCGACGGACAGGCAATCAGCCCCAGCATTTT
TRBJ2-1 - TRBD2 TRBV7-2 CASSLEWREGYNEQFF TGTGCCAGCAGCTTAGAGTGGCGGGAGGGTTATAATGAGCAGTTCTTC
TRBJ1-3 - - TRBV30 CAWSATRAGNTIYF TGTGCCTGGAGCGCTACCAGGGCCGGGAACACCATATATTTT
TRBJ1-5 - - TRBV4-3 CASSQDLGLSNQPQHF TGCGCCAGCAGCCAAGATTTGGGACTCAGCAATCAGCCCCAGCATTTT
TRBJ1-2 few TRBD1 TRBV27 CASWTGTDYGYTF TGTGCCAGCTGGACCGGGACAGACTATGGCTACACCTTC
TRBJ2-1 - - TRBV30 CACVQGGNYNEQFF TGTGCCTGCGTACAGGGGGGGAACTACAATGAGCAGTTCTTC
TRBJ2-5 - TRBD2 TRBV15 CATSRDRPYGTSGGTQYF TGTGCCACCAGCAGAGATCGCCCCTATGGGACTAGCGGCGGGACCCAGTACTTC
TRBJ1-1 - - TRBV10-1 CASSAQLNTEAFF TGCGCCAGCAGTGCACAGCTGAACACTGAAGCTTTCTTT
TRBJ2-4 - TRBD2 TRBV7-8 CASSPPGGGENIQYF TGTGCCAGCAGTCCACCCGGGGGAGGGGAAAACATTCAGTACTTC
TRBJ1-5 - - TRBV6-5 CASRNRERGNQPQHF TGTGCCAGCAGAAACAGGGAAAGGGGCAATCAGCCCCAGCATTTT